The 8 T cell receptor beta chains presented below share a single source sample, sequenced in a study of T-cell memory formation after mild COVID-19. MiXCR was run by TCRdb on the 5' RACE reads, yielding one entry per CDR3 protein. The sample has fewer than 200,000 distinct CDR3 sequences, 20% to 25% seen once. Sequenced: PBMCs or a T cell subset sorted from them (not recorded which). The receptors derive from an adult woman who had mild COVID-19 (a few samples of this study predate the infection). Cell type and time point are not known.

This clonotype has a handful of counts. The chain has TRBV5-1 and TRBJ2-4, with TRBD1 matching 10 bases. Per germline, CDR1 SGHRS and CDR2 YFSETQ. CDR3 length equals 14 residues. V gave up 0 bases and J gave up 8 bases; unmatched junction bases: 2. The CDR3 loop reads CASSLGQGADIQYF. As DNA, the CDR3 is TGCGCCAGCAGCTTGGGACAGGGGGCTGACATTCAGTACTTC.

This rearrangement joins TRBV9 to TRBJ2-5; D possibly corresponds to TRBD1 (6 bases). This CDR3 has 15 residues. Germline CDR1 and CDR2: SGDLS and YYNGEE. V gave up 3 bases and J gave up 2 bases, with 14 bases separating them. CDR3 nucleotide sequence: TGTGCCAGCAGCGCACAGGGTACGACTCAAGAGACCCAGTACTTC. As protein: CASSAQGTTQETQYF.

This clonotype was counted a few times. This chain links TRBV29-1 with TRBJ2-1; TRBD1 might be the D (5 bases). The CDR3 has 16 residues. Germline V gene data show CDR1 as SQVTM and CDR2 as ANQGSEA. V was pared by 2 bases and J by 0 bases, with 14 bases between. The CDR3 protein is CSVELDTPSSYNEQFF. CDR3 nucleotide sequence: TGCAGCGTTGAATTGGACACTCCCAGCTCCTACAATGAGCAGTTCTTC.

This clonotype was seen only a few times. V and J are TRBV5-4 and TRBJ2-1; D perhaps matches TRBD2 (6 bases). CDR1 is SGHNT and CDR2 is YYREEE in the germline V gene (reference sequence). The CDR3 spans 14 residues. Trimming pared 9 bases from V and 8 bases from J, leaving 21 bases between. CDR3 nucleotide sequence: TGTGCCACCGGCGGGGCCGGCCTGGGGGATGAGCAGTTCTTC. This translates into CATGGAGLGDEQFF.

This chain joins TRBV20-1 and TRBJ2-6; D is ambiguous. CDR1 is DFQATT and CDR2 is SNEGSKA in the germline V gene (reference sequence). Trimming removed 0 bases at V and 0 bases at J, with 6 bases between. The CDR3 is 15 amino acids. In nucleotides, the CDR3 is TGCAGTGCTAGAGATCCCCTCTCTGGGGCCAACGTCCTGACTTTC. Translated: CSARDPLSGANVLTF.

The sample holds many counts of this clonotype. J is TRBJ2-1 and V is TRBV5-1, with D possibly called TRBD1 or TRBD2 (5 bases each). Trimming removed 0 bases from V and 4 bases from J, with 8 bases in between. The CDR3 consists of 14 residues. Germline loops: CDR1 SGHRS, CDR2 YFSETQ. Here the CDR3 reads CASSLAEGYNEQFF. CDR3 DNA: TGCGCCAGCAGCTTGGCAGAGGGGTACAATGAGCAGTTCTTC. The full variable domain, its missing parts supplied by reference TRBV5-1 and TRBJ2-1, is KAGVTQTPRYLIKTRGQQVTLSCSPISGHRSVSWYQQTPGQGLQFLFEYFSETQRNKGNFPGRFSGRQFSNSRSEMNVSTLELGDSALYLCASSLAEGYNEQFFGPGTRLTVL.

The CDR3: CASSQESGIVGETQYF. The CDR3 bases are TGTGCCAGCAGCCAAGAATCAGGGATCGTCGGAGAGACCCAGTACTTC. V and J are TRBV3-1 and TRBJ2-5; D might be TRBD1 (5 bases). The CDR3 extends over 16 amino acids. V was pared by 0 bases and J by 4 bases, with 15 bases between. Germline V gene sequence: CDR1 LGHDT, CDR2 YNNKEL (reference sequence).

This clonotype came up many times. This chain links TRBV12-5 with TRBJ2-7, with D hard to call. Germline V CDR1 and CDR2: LGHNT, FRNRAP. The V and J ends lost 0 bases and 2 bases respectively, with 2 bases between them. This CDR3 has 12 residues. In DNA form, the CDR3 reads TGTGCTAGTGGTTTGGTAGCCTACGAGCAGTACTTC. This sequence encodes CASGLVAYEQYF.